One and the same sample provided the 15 T cell receptor beta chains below, sequenced in a study of blood T cells in healthy people across ages. Sample-barcoded 5' priming and a J-beta primer mix drove a second PCR of about 6 to 12 cycles. Each CDR3 protein gets one entry after TCRdb re-called the 5' RACE reads with MiXCR. This sample yields more than 800,000 distinct CDR3 sequences, of which 45% are seen a single time; over 15% belongs to the top ten. Sequenced material: blood. The source is a woman aged 55-70 years in good health.

This clonotype was counted only a few times. The genes are TRBV4-2 and TRBJ2-1; no reliable D call. Germline values: CDR1 LGHNA, CDR2 YNFKEQ. The CDR3 runs to 13 residues. V lost 4 bases, J lost 10 bases, and 14 bases lay in between. The CDR3 reads CASSRDTAGEQFF. The CDR3 coding sequence is TGTGCCAGCAGCCGAGATACGGCTGGGGAGCAGTTCTTC.

This clonotype was detected a few times. The chain employs TRBV15 and TRBJ2-5; D is unclear. This CDR3 spans 14 amino acids. V shed 0 bases and J shed 4 bases, with 9 bases lying between them. In germline, CDR1 is LNHNV, CDR2 YYDKDF (reference sequence). The CDR3 sequence is CATSREKGLETQYF. CDR3 DNA: TGTGCCACCAGCAGAGAAAAGGGATTAGAGACCCAGTACTTC.

V is TRBV10-3 and J is TRBJ2-1; TRBD2 matches 7 bases. The germline V gene has CDR1 ENHRY and CDR2 SYGVKD. The CDR3 covers 16 residues. V was clipped by 3 bases and J by 9 bases; unmatched bases: 14. The CDR3 sequence: CAISDPVKSGMGEQFF. The DNA for the CDR3 is TGTGCCATCAGTGACCCAGTCAAAAGCGGGATGGGTGAGCAGTTCTTC.

This chain uses TRBV7-6 with TRBJ2-1, with 8 positions matching TRBD2. This CDR3 region has 15 residues. V lost 3 bases, J lost 5 bases, and 6 bases stayed unmatched. Germline CDR1 is SGHVS and CDR2 is FNYEAQ. The DNA of the CDR3 is TGTGCCAGCAGCTTTCGACTAGCGAACCACAATGAGCAGTTCTTC. Amino acids: CASSFRLANHNEQFF. Combining the CDR3 with reference TRBV7-6 and TRBJ2-1 gives the whole variable domain GAGVSQSPRYKVTKRGQDVALRCDPISGHVSLYWYRQALGQGPEFLTYFNYEAQQDKSGLPNDRFSAERPEGSISTLTIQRTEQRDSAMYRCASSFRLANHNEQFFGPGTRLTVL.

This clonotype was observed a handful of times. The V and J genes are TRBV9 and TRBJ2-1; TRBD2 is a possible D gene (6 bases). Germline V gene data show CDR1 as SGDLS and CDR2 as YYNGEE. Trimming shortened V by 0 bases and J by 0 bases, and 16 bases separated the two germline ends. This CDR3 has 18 residues. The CDR3 DNA follows: TGTGCCAGCAGCGTAGGATCCGGCGGGGATATCTCCTACAATGAGCAGTTCTTC. It is translated as CASSVGSGGDISYNEQFF.

This clonotype was seen at least ten times. The V call is TRBV4-2, the J call TRBJ2-7; no reliable D call. From germline, CDR1 is LGHNA and CDR2 YNFKEQ. Deletions cut 4 bases from V and 2 bases from J, with 6 bases between. The CDR3 covers 12 residues. CDR3 protein: CASSRTPYEQYF. The CDR3 DNA reads as TGTGCCAGCAGCCGCACTCCCTACGAGCAGTACTTC.

J is TRBJ2-3 and V is TRBV3-1; D gene ambiguous. Germline loops: CDR1 LGHDT, CDR2 YNNKEL (reference sequence). Trimming pared 0 bases from V and 7 bases from J, leaving 8 bases between. The CDR3 sequence is 13 residues long. The CDR3 sequence: CASSQDPNYTQYF. In nucleotides, the CDR3 is TGTGCCAGCAGCCAAGACCCCAATTATACGCAGTATTTT.

V and J are TRBV5-1 and TRBJ1-2; a weak D match, TRBD1 (5 bases). Germline CDR1 SGHRS, CDR2 YFSETQ. Trimming removed 4 bases from V and 3 bases from J, with 16 bases in between. The CDR3 covers 15 residues. The CDR3 sequence is CASSPGRGGHYGYTF. The CDR3 coding sequence is TGCGCCAGCAGCCCGGGACGAGGAGGTCACTATGGCTACACCTTC.

A few counts support this clonotype. This CDR3 reads CAWSDSEAFF. In nucleotides, the CDR3 is TGTGCCTGGAGTGACTCTGAAGCTTTCTTT. This chain links TRBV30 with TRBJ1-1; no clear D. The germline V gene encodes CDR1 GTSNPN and CDR2 SVGIG (reference sequence). Between the trimmed V and J ends, which lost 1 base and 6 bases, there was a span of 3 bases. The CDR3 covers 10 residues.

In this sample, this clonotype turned up a few times. The chain uses TRBV7-2 and TRBJ2-3; D is unresolved. The CDR3 sequence is 14 residues long. Per the germline V gene, CDR1 is SGHTA and CDR2 is FQGNSA. Trimming cost V 3 bases and J 2 bases, with 9 bases left between them. The CDR3 nucleotides read TGTGCCAGCAGCTTTACCCTGTTCACAGATACGCAGTATTTT. Its protein product is CASSFTLFTDTQYF. The full variable domain, in which reference TRBV7-2 and TRBJ2-3 provide the parts outside the CDR3, is GAGVSQSPSNKVTEKGKDVELRCDPISGHTALYWYRQSLGQGLEFLIYFQGNSAPDKSGLPSDRFSAERTGGSVSTLTIQRTQQEDSAVYLCASSFTLFTDTQYFGPGTRLTVL.

The chain uses TRBV5-1 and TRBJ2-4, with D perhaps matching TRBD1 (5 bases). This CDR3 contains 14 residues. Trimming shortened V by 4 bases and J by 4 bases, and 12 bases separated the two germline ends. CDR1 is SGHRS, CDR2 YFSETQ, per germline. The CDR3, as DNA: TGCGCCAGCAGCCTCTCCAGGGAAAAAAACATTCAGTACTTC. It is translated as CASSLSREKNIQYF.

A single count supports this clonotype. This chain links TRBV12-3 or TRBV12-4 with TRBJ2-1; 8 bases are shared with TRBD2. V lost 5 bases and J lost 4; bases outside the gene matches: 16. The CDR3 has 18 amino acids. The CDR3 nucleotides read TGTGCCAGCAGTCCCCAGGGCCCAACTAGCGGAGCTTACAATGAGCAGTTCTTC. Amino acid sequence: CASSPQGPTSGAYNEQFF.

The genes are TRBV7-9 and TRBJ2-5, with D perhaps matching TRBD2 (5 bases). With 5 bases removed from V and 2 bases from J, the gap between germline ends came to 15 bases. Germline assignment: CDR1 SEHNR and CDR2 FQNEAQ (reference sequence). This CDR3 comprises 15 residues. The CDR3 here is CASSPSRGRQETQYF. The CDR3 nucleotides are TGTGCCAGCAGCCCCAGCCGGGGAAGGCAAGAGACCCAGTACTTC.

The J gene is TRBJ2-1, the V gene TRBV20-1; 11 bases align to TRBD2. Germline loops: CDR1 DFQATT, CDR2 SNEGSKA (reference sequence). This CDR3 region has 13 residues. The V segment lost 7 bases and the J segment 4 bases; nucleotides outside the gene matches: 3. The CDR3: CSGVAGGYNEQFF. The CDR3 DNA sequence: TGCAGTGGGGTAGCGGGAGGGTACAATGAGCAGTTCTTC.

CDR3 in amino acids: CASSLAIYYEQYF. The CDR3 bases are TGTGCCAGCAGTTTAGCGATATACTACGAGCAGTACTTC. The chain joins TRBV12-3 or TRBV12-4 to TRBJ2-4; D is unresolved. The DNA matches TRBJ2-7 better at its end, which makes the J call doubtful. The CDR3 totals 13 residues.